The clone carrying this T cell receptor beta chain was detected only once. The same CDR3 is also encoded by other DNA sequences in this sample. This sample is part of a study of Ad26.COV2.S vaccination and SARS-CoV-2 variants. TCRdb keeps only in-frame clones here, not all; method: immunoSEQ multiplex PCR. The sample contains roughly 500,000 clones, roughly nine tenths of which appear only once. Treatment: approximately 18 received Ad26.COV2.S at low or high dose, single or two shots; several received placebo; per-sample allocation not given. Sampling took place 63 days after the first vaccine or placebo injection. The CDR3 totals 12 residues. V was trimmed by 5 bases and J by 4 bases, leaving 9 bases between them. Germline CDR1 LNHDA, CDR2 SQIVND (reference sequence).

The source of this sequence is a person between 18 and 65 years old who received the Ad26.COV2.S COVID-19 vaccine or a placebo. The V gene is TRBV19, the J gene TRBJ2-7; D gene unclear. The specimen was peripheral blood, collected in a trial of Ad26.COV2.S vaccine versus placebo. In DNA form, the CDR3 reads TGTGCCAGTAGTTCCCCAGCTTACGAGCAGTACTTC. Translation gives CASSSPAYEQYF.